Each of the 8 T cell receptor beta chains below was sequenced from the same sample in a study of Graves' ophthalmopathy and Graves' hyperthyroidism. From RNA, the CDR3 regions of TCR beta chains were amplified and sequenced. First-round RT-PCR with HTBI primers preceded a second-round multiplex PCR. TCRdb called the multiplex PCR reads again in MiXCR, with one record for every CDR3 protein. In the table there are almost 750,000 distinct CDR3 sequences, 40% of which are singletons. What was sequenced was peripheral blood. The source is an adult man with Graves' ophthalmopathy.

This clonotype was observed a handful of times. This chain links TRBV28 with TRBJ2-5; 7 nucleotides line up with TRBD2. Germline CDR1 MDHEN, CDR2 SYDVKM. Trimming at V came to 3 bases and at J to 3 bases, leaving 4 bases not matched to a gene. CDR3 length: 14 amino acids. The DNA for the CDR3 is TGTGCCAGCAGTTTGGCGGGGGAGGAAGAGACCCAGTACTTC. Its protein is CASSLAGEEETQYF.

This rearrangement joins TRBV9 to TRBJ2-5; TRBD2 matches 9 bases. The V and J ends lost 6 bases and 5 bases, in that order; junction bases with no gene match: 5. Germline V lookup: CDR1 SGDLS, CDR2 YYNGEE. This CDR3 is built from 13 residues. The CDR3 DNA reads TGTGCCAGCACCCCCGCGGGAGGGGAGACCCAGTACTTC. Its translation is CASTPAGGETQYF.

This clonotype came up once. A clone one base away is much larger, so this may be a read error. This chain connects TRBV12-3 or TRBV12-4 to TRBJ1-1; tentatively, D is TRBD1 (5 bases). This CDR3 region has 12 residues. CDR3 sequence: CASSLHGTEASF. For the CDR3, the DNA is TGTGCCAGCAGTTTACACGGGACTGAAGCTTCCTTT.

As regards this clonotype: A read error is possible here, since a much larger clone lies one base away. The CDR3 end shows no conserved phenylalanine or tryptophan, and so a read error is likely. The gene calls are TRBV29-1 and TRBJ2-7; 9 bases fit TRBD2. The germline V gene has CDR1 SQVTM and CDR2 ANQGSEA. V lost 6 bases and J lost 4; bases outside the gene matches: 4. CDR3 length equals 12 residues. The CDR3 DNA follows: TGCAGCGTCAAGACTAGCGGATACGAGCAGTACCTC. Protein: CSVKTSGYEQYL.

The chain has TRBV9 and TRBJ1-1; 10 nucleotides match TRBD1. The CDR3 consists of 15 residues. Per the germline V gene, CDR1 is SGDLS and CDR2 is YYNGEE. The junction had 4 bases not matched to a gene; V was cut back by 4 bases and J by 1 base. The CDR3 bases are TGTGCCAGCAGCCCGACAGGGGGCCCGAACACTGAAGCTTTCTTT. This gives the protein CASSPTGGPNTEAFF. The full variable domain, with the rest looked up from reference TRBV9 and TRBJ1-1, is DSGVTQTPKHLITATGQRVTLRCSPRSGDLSVYWYQQSLDQGLQFLIQYYNGEERAKGNILERFSAQQFPDLHSELNLSSLELGDSALYFCASSPTGGPNTEAFFGQGTRLTVV.

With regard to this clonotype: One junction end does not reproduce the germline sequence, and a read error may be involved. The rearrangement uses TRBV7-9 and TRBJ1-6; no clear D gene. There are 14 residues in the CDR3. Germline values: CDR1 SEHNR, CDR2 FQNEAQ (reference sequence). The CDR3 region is CASSLIDFNSPFHF. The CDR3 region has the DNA TGTGCCAGCAGCTTAATCGACTTTAATTCACCCTTCCACTTT.

CDR3 bases: TGTGCCAGCAGCCAAGAGTTTGTCGCAGGGACGAACACCGGGGAGCTGTTTTTT. It is translated as CASSQEFVAGTNTGELFF. This sequence joins TRBV7-9 and TRBJ2-2, with D possibly TRBD1 on 5 matching bases. Trimming took 5 bases from V and 0 from J, leaving 19 bases between them. CDR3 length equals 18 residues. CDR1 is SEHNR and CDR2 is FQNEAQ in the germline V gene (reference sequence).

CDR3 nucleotide sequence: TGTGCCAGCAGCCTCCAGCCTACAGAGGACTATGGCTACACCTTC. It translates to CASSLQPTEDYGYTF. The V gene is TRBV14, the J gene TRBJ1-2; D not resolved. The CDR3 has 15 amino acids. V shed 4 bases and J shed 3 bases, with 15 bases lying between them. Germline-derived CDR1 and CDR2 are SGHDN and FVKESK. The full variable domain, with the rest looked up from reference TRBV14 and TRBJ1-2, is EAGVTQFPSHSVIEKGQTVTLRCDPISGHDNLYWYRRVMGKEIKFLLHFVKESKQDESGMPNNRFLAERTGGTYSTLKVQPAELEDSGVYFCASSLQPTEDYGYTFGSGTRLTVV.